Below, 2 T cell receptor beta chains from the same sample are listed, as sequenced in a study of type 1 regulatory T cells. These receptors have no identified antigens. TCRdb analysed the reads with MiXCR anew, one entry per CDR3 protein. The sample includes more than 60,000 distinct CDR3 sequences, 60% to 80% of them seen just once. The specimen sequenced was cultured non-Tr1 T cells, either the whole culture or a sorted T cell fraction (not recorded which). These receptors came from a human donor in good health.

In this sample, this clonotype turned up a few times. The chain couples TRBV3-1 to TRBJ2-6; no clear D gene. The CDR3 is 15 residues long. The germline gives CDR1 LGHDT, CDR2 YNNKEL (reference sequence). The V gene lost 0 bases and the J gene lost 0 bases, with 3 bases spanning the gap. The CDR3 spells CASSQDISGANVLTF. The CDR3 bases are TGTGCCAGCAGCCAAGATATCTCTGGGGCCAACGTCCTGACTTTC.

The chain couples TRBV12-3 or TRBV12-4 to TRBJ2-1; 10 positions match TRBD2. The CDR3 length is 15 residues. Germline trimming cut 5 bases from V and 4 bases from J; bases unmatched to any gene: 5. Here the CDR3 reads CASSHSSGSYNEQFF. As DNA, the CDR3 is TGTGCCAGCAGTCACTCTAGCGGGAGTTACAATGAGCAGTTCTTC.